This T cell receptor beta chain appears in the sequencing data of a study of blood T cell repertoires in COVID-19. Study-wide background: The study drew acute and convalescent COVID-19 samples from the United States, Italy and Spain. T cells, B-cell-depleted T cells, or PBMCs provided the cDNA or gDNA that served as material.

In the authors' methods: Estimates of nucleated cell counts were drawn from the amplification of reference gene primers. Clones were read by immunoSEQ multiplex PCR, and TCRdb kept only the in-frame ones, dropping some. That table furnishes V, J and clone size, whereas the DNA furnished D and trimming. The profile shows more than 60,000 clones, 90% of them singletons. This clone came up a few times. V lost 8 bases to trimming and J lost 3 bases; unmatched junction nucleotides: 13. The V gene's germline CDR1 is MNHEY and CDR2 SVGAGI. The length of the CDR3 is 15 residues. The chain employs TRBV6-5 and TRBJ2-7, with 7 bases matching TRBD1. The specimen sequenced was peripheral blood. The TCR was taken from a woman older than 75 with active or convalescent COVID-19. In nucleotides, the CDR3 is TGTGCCAGCGCCCGTGGACAGGATTCTTACTACGAGCAGTACTTC. It encodes CASARGQDSYYEQYF.